This T cell receptor beta chain was profiled in a study of T cells in Graves' hyperthyroidism and ophthalmopathy (dated by TCRdb to between 2018 and 2021). At the level of the whole study: Peripheral blood was sampled at the time of initial diagnosis, prior to any treatment. To identify distinguishing TCR V-J signatures, a discovery cohort of 90 to 100 patients was used, comprising roughly 45 with Graves' ophthalmopathy and 57 with stable Graves' hyperthyroidism. An independent validation cohort of about 19 hyperthyroidism patients and 17 patients who later progressed to ophthalmopathy tested prospective prediction of ophthalmopathy. For training and testing, the approximately 97 patients in the discovery cohort were randomly divided in a 7:3 ratio. In six Graves' hyperthyroidism patients, the study also compared T-cell repertoires from thyroid tissue with T-cell repertoires from blood. After sampling, hyperthyroidism patients received methimazole starting at 30 mg daily, and ophthalmopathy patients received high-dose intravenous methylprednisolone. The paper reports TCR Vbeta CDR3 sequencing of roughly 140 peripheral blood samples: around 41 ophthalmopathy, 75 to 80 hyperthyroidism and around 17 progressor patients. Overall results and qualifications from the work: In validation, the model predicted progression to ophthalmopathy with roughly 70% sensitivity and around 72% specificity, a median of 6.5 months before onset. Ophthalmopathy was separated from stable hyperthyroidism by a 13 V-J signature model, with over 85% sensitivity and about 81% specificity obtained in cross-validation and 80%/75% obtained in testing. Sample size was not statistically predetermined, and investigators were not blinded to group allocation. Blood samples also contained most of the expanded thyroid clonotypes (frequency above 0.001), which suggests that blood repertoires may reflect thyroid immune responses.

TCR beta CDR3 regions were amplified from RNA transcripts. A first-round RT-PCR of the TCR CDR3 used the HTBI primer set with the Qiagen OneStep RT-PCR kit. A second multiplex PCR round built the libraries, followed by size selection and purification. Libraries were sequenced paired-end with 100 bp reads on an Illumina HiSeq2000. In the authors' own workflow: SOAPnuke was used to process the raw data, with reads discarded if the reads contained adapters or uncalled bases, had a mean Phred below 15, or lacked an exact constant-primer or identifier match. COPE v1.2.5 was used to merge the high-quality paired reads, and each unique nucleotide sequence was defined as a clonotype. MiTCR v1.1 was used to align the clonotypes against IMGT TRBV, TRBD and TRBJ reference segments. Analysis was restricted to V-J combinations with a frequency above 0.0001, which covered 98% to 99.2% of repertoires. A TCS score was defined as the ratio of F50 (clonal expansion) to E x V (chaos), with BLOSUM62-based TCRdist applied between CDR3 peptides within each V-J. Welch's t-statistics and random forest reduced roughly 530 V-J features to 10 to 15, which were used in a naive Bayes classifier (R e1071). TCRdb reprocessing: public reads trimmed at Q25 with fastp, clones called with MiXCR, in-frame beta chains kept. Here each entry gathers all rows of one CDR3 protein and keeps the most common genes and DNA. In this record, the V and J calls reflect TCRdb's handling and not the investigators' own analysis. The sample table holds around 350,000 distinct CDR3 sequences, of which approximately 13% were seen once. Of the sample, 9.2% falls within the top ten clones.

This clonotype was found many times. What antigen it recognizes has not been identified. The junction departs from the called germline gene at one end, perhaps through a read error. Stable Graves' hyperthyroidism was defined as the absence of progression to ophthalmopathy over 18 months of follow-up. Hyperthyroidism patients were newly diagnosed, with disease duration under 2 months, and aged 18 to 65 years. Any patient with an uncontrolled infection, another autoimmune disease, pregnancy or lactation was excluded. Diagnoses relied on clinical symptoms, serum thyroxine and TRAb, thyroid ultrasound and orbital computed tomography. Ficoll-Paque density gradient centrifugation was used to isolate PBMCs from around 10 ml of fresh peripheral blood. Total RNA was extracted with Trizol reagent, and quality was checked on an Agilent 2100 Bioanalyzer. CDR1 MNHEY and CDR2 SMNVEV were looked up in the germline V gene (reference sequence). Taken from cysteine to phenylalanine, the CDR3 has 18 residues. The retained sequence is limited to the CDR3, 54 bases, with the frame set at the first base.

This sequence was found in a woman between 18 and 29 years old with Graves' hyperthyroidism. The receptor chain draws on TRBV27 and TRBJ2-1, with 11 central nucleotides matching TRBD1. Sequencing was carried out using blood. DNA sequence: TGTGCCAGCAGTATATCTAAGTTTGCGGGACAGGGGGGCAATGAGCAGTTCTTC. Its translation is CASSISKFAGQGGNEQFF.